This T cell receptor beta chain was obtained from a study of blood T cell repertoires in COVID-19. As for the study in general: Acute and convalescent COVID-19 samples came from the United States, Italy and Spain. The cDNA or gDNA used as material had been derived from T cells, B-cell-depleted T cells, or PBMCs.

Study processing details: Amplification with reference gene primers provided the estimates of nucleated cell counts. Sequencing used immunoSEQ multiplex PCR; TCRdb keeps in-frame clones, though not all of them. The V and J calls and clone size come from that table; D and trimming were worked out from the DNA. Of fewer than 300,000 clones listed, over 75% were seen once; the top ten hold more than 10%. The CDR3 has 14 residues. CDR1 and CDR2 (germline): LGHDT, YNNKEL (reference sequence). V was pared by 1 base and J by 5 bases, with 11 bases between. The rearrangement uses TRBV3-1 (or the pseudogene TRBV3-2) and TRBJ2-5; D not certain. The clonotype comes from a human donor in a cohort sampled during active COVID-19. Sequencing was carried out using peripheral blood. The CDR3 protein is CASSQVQRRETQYF. For the CDR3, the DNA is TGTGCCAGCAGCCAAGTCCAGCGACGGGAGACCCAGTACTTC.